This TCR beta chain was sequenced for a study of T cell repertoires in cytomegalovirus infection. Study-wide context: It can be stated that public TCR beta signatures indicated CMV infection as well as a matching HLA type. The study's findings and limits: HLA-C-restricted TCR beta clonotypes specific for CMV led the ex vivo response. Cumulative frequency of public TCR beta families picked out carriers of CMV plus the relevant HLA.

Germline V gene sequence: CDR1 SQVTM, CDR2 ANQGSEA. This CDR3 has 13 amino acids. One entry per CDR3 protein results from TCRdb running MiXCR on the reads. Of some 300,000 distinct CDR3 sequences listed, roughly 9.3% are singletons. For this clonotype: Its cognate antigen is unknown. One end of the junction is discordant with germline, which a read error may explain.

The specimen sequenced was PBMCs. The sequence was collected from a human donor in good health (CMV status not recorded). Some clones in this sample may be carry-over from other donors' samples. This chain links TRBV29-1 with TRBJ1-1; D uncertain. CDR3 in amino acids: CSVGGSLNPEAFF. The CDR3, as DNA: TGCAGCGTTGGTGGCAGCCTGAACCCTGAAGCTTTCTTT.